This TCR beta chain was documented in a study of T cell responses to AZD1222 COVID-19 vaccine. A remark on this clone: Its antigen remains unidentified.

Study findings and constraints: Spike as a whole was targeted by vaccine-associated CD4 TCRs, dominant at 160-218 and 743-854.

The assay was immunoSEQ multiplex PCR, and TCRdb's table has in-frame clones only and misses some. This sample lists over 120,000 clones; its ten largest clones have about 2.3%. V lost 4 bases and J lost 6, with 11 bases in between. The CDR3 is 13 amino acids. CDR1 is SGDLS and CDR2 is YYNGEE in the germline V gene. This TCR was recovered from an adult in good health. Input material: peripheral blood. The V and J genes are TRBV9 and TRBJ2-1; the D is unclear. CDR3 in amino acids: CASSTGLSNEQFF. CDR3 nucleotides: TGTGCCAGCAGCACTGGGCTGTCCAATGAGCAGTTCTTC. The whole variable domain, remainder taken from reference TRBV9 and TRBJ2-1, is DSGVTQTPKHLITATGQRVTLRCSPRSGDLSVYWYQQSLDQGLQFLIQYYNGEERAKGNILERFSAQQFPDLHSELNLSSLELGDSALYFCASSTGLSNEQFFGPGTRLTVL.